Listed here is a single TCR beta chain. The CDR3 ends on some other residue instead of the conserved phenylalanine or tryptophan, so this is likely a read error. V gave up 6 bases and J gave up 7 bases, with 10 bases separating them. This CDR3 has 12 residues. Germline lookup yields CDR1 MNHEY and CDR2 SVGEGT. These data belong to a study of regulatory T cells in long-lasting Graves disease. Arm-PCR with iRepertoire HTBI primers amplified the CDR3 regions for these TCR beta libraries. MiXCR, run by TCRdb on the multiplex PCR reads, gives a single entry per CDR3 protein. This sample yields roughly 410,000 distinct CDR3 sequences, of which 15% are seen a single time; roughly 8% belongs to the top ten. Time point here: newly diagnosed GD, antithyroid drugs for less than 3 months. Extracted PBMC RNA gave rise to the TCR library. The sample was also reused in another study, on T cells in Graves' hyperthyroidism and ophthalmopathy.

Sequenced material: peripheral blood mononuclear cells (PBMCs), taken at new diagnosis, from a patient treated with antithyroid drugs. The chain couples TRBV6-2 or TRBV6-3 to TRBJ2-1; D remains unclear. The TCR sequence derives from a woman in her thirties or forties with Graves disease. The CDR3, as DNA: TGTGCCAGCAGCCAAGATCGTAATGAGCAGTTCTCC. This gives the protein CASSQDRNEQFS.